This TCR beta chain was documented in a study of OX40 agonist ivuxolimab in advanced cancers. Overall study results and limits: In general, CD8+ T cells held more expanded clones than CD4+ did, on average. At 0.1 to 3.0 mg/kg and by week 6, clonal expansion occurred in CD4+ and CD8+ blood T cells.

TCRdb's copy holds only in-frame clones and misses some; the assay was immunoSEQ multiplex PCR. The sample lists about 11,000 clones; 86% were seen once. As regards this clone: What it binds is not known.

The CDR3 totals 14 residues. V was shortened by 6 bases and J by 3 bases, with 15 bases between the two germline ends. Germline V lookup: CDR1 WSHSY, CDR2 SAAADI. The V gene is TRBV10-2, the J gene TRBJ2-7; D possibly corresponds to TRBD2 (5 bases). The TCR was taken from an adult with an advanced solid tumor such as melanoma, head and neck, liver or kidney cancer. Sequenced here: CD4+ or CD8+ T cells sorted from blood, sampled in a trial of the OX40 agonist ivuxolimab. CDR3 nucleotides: TGCGCCAGCAGCTACGGGGAAAATGACTACGAGCAGTACTTC. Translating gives CASSYGENDYEQYF.